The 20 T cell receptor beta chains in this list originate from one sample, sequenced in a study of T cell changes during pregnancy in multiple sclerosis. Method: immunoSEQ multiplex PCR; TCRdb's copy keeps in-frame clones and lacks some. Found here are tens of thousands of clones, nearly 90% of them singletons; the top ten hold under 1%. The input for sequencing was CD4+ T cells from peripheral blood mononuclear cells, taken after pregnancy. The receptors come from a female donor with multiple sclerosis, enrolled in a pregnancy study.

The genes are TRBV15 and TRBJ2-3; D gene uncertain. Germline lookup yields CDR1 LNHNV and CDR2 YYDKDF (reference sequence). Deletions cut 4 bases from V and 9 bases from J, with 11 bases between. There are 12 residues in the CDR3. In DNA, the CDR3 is TGTGCCACCAGCATGGGCCTCGAGACGCAGTATTTT. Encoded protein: CATSMGLETQYF.

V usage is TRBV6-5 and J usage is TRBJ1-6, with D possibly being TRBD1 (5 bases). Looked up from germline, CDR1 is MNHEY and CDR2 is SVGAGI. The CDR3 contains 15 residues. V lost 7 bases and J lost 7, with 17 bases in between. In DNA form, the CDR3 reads TGTGCCAGCACTGGGCTGGGGCGGGGGAATTCACCCCTCCACTTT. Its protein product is CASTGLGRGNSPLHF.

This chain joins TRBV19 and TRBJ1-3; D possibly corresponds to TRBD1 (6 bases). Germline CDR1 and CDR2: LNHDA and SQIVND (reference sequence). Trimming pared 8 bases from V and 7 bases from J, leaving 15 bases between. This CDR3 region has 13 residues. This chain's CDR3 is CASGQTGGNTIYF. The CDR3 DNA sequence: TGTGCCAGTGGACAGACAGGCGGCAACACCATATATTTT.

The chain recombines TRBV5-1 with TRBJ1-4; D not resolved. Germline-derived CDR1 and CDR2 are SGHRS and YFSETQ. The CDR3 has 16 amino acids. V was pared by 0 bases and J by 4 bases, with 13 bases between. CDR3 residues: CASSLEPAGNNEKLFF. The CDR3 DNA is TGCGCCAGCAGCTTGGAGCCCGCGGGGAATAATGAAAAACTGTTTTTT.

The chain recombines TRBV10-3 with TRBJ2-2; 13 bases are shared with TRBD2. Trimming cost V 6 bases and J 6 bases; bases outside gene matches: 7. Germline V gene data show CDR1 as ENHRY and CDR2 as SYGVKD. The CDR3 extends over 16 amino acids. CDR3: CAIRTSGGLVAGELFF. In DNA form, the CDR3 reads TGTGCCATCAGGACTAGCGGGGGGTTGGTCGCCGGGGAGCTGTTTTTT.

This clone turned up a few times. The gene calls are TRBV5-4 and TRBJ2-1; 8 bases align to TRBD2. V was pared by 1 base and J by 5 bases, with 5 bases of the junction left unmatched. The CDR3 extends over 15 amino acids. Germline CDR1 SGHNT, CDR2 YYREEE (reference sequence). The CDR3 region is CASSLIFSGNNEQFF. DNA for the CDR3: TGTGCCAGCAGCTTGATTTTTAGCGGGAACAATGAGCAGTTCTTC.

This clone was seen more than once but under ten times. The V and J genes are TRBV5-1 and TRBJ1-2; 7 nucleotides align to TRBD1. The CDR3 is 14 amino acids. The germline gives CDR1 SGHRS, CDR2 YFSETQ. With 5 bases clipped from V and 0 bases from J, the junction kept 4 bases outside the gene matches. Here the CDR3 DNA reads TGCGCCAGCAGGCAAGGACAGGCTAACTATGGCTACACCTTC. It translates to CASRQGQANYGYTF.

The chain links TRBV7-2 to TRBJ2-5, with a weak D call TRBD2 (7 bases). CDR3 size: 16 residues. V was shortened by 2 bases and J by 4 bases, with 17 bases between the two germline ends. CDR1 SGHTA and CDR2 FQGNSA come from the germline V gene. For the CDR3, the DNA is TGTGCCAGCAGCTTACGTTGGGGGGGCTTAGCAGAGACCCAGTACTTC. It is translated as CASSLRWGGLAETQYF.

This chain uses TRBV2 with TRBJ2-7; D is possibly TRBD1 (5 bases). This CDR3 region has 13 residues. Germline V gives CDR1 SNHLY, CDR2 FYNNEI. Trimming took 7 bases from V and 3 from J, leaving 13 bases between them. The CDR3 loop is CASTPGLRYEQYF. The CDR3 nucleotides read TGTGCCAGCACCCCAGGGCTACGCTACGAGCAGTACTTC.

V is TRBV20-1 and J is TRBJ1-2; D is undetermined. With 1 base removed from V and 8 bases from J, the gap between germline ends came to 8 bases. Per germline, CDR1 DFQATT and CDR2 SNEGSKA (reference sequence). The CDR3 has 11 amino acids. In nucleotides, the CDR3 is TGCAGTGCTAGAGGTCCCGGGGGCTACACCTTC. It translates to CSARGPGGYTF.

CDR3 amino acids: CASSFGQGTDEQYF. The CDR3 DNA reads as TGTGCCAGCAGCTTCGGACAGGGGACCGACGAGCAGTACTTC. This chain joins TRBV7-9 and TRBJ2-7; 9 bases map to TRBD1. CDR3 length: 14 amino acids. The trim removed 3 bases at V and 5 bases at J, leaving 5 bases unmatched. The germline V gene encodes CDR1 SEHNR and CDR2 FQNEAQ (reference sequence).

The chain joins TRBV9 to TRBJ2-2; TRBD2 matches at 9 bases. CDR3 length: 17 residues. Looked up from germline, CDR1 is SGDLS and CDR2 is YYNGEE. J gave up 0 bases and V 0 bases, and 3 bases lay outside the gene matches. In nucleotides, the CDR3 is TGTGCCAGCAGCGTAGGGCTAGCGGGGCCGAACACCGGGGAGCTGTTTTTT. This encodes CASSVGLAGPNTGELFF.

CDR3 residues: CASSRGYEKLFF. The CDR3 DNA sequence: TGTGCCAGCAGCAGGGGTTACGAAAAACTGTTTTTT. This chain joins TRBV11-2 and TRBJ1-4, with a tentative D call TRBD1 (5 bases). This CDR3 spans 12 amino acids. Germline loops: CDR1 SGHAT, CDR2 FQNNGV. Deletions cut 5 bases from V and 8 bases from J, with 9 bases between.

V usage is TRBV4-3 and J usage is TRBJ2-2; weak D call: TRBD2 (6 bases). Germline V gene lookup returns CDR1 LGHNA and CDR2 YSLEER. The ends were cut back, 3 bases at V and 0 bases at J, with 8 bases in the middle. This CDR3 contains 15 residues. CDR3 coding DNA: TGCGCCAGCAGCCAGGGACTCGCGAACACCGGGGAGCTGTTTTTT. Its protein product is CASSQGLANTGELFF.

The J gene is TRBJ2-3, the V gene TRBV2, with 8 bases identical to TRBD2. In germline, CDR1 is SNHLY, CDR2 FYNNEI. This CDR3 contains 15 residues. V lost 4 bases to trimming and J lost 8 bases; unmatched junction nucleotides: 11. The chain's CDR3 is CASSVLGAGGATQYF. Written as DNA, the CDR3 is TGTGCCAGCAGTGTGCTAGGTGCGGGGGGCGCTACGCAGTATTTT.

The CDR3 nucleotides read TGCGCCAGCAGTCCCGGGTGGGGGCCGGGCTATGGCTACACCTTC. It encodes CASSPGWGPGYGYTF. The chain joins TRBV4-3 to TRBJ1-2; weak D call: TRBD1 (6 bases). The length of the CDR3 is 15 residues. The V end was cut by 6 bases, the J end by 4 bases, with 18 bases between. Germline V gene data show CDR1 as LGHNA and CDR2 as YSLEER.

Here the CDR3 reads CASSVYGQGSRYGYTF. CDR3 coding DNA: TGTGCCAGCAGCGTATATGGGCAGGGCAGCCGATATGGCTACACCTTC. This rearrangement joins TRBV9 to TRBJ1-2; possibly TRBD1 for D (5 bases). V was clipped by 1 base and J by 5 bases, with 18 bases between them. Germline CDR1 reads SGDLS; CDR2 reads YYNGEE. This CDR3 spans 16 amino acids.

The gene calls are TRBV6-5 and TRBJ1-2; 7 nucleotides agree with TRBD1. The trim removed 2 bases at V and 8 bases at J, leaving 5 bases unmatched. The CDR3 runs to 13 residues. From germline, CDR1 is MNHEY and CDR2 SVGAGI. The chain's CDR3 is CASSYRQGHGYTF. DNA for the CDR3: TGTGCCAGCAGTTACCGACAGGGCCACGGCTACACCTTC.

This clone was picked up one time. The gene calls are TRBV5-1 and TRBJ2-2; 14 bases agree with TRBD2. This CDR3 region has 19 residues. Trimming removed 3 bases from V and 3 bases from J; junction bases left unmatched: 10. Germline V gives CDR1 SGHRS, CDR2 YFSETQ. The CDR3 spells CASSSGLAGVIWDTGELFF. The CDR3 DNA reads TGCGCCAGCAGCTCGGGACTAGCGGGGGTAATATGGGACACCGGGGAGCTGTTTTTT. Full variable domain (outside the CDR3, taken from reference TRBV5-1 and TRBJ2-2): KAGVTQTPRYLIKTRGQQVTLSCSPISGHRSVSWYQQTPGQGLQFLFEYFSETQRNKGNFPGRFSGRQFSNSRSEMNVSTLELGDSALYLCASSSGLAGVIWDTGELFFGEGSRLTVL.

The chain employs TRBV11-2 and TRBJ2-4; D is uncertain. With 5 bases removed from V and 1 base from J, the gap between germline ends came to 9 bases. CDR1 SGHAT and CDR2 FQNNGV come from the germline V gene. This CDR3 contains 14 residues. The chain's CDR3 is CASSVRWAKNIQYF. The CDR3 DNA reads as TGTGCCAGCAGCGTACGGTGGGCCAAAAACATTCAGTACTTC.